A single sample is the source of the 25 T cell receptor beta chains below, sequenced in a study of T-cell memory formation after mild COVID-19. Each CDR3 protein gets one entry after TCRdb re-called the 5' RACE reads with MiXCR. The table lists about 560,000 distinct CDR3 sequences, around a sixth of them singletons. Material for sequencing was PBMCs or a T cell subset sorted from them (not recorded which). These receptors came from an adult woman who had mild COVID-19 (a few samples of this study predate the infection). Cell type and time point are not known.

This clonotype was recorded a few times. The rearrangement uses TRBV4-1 and TRBJ1-4, with a tentative D call TRBD1 (5 bases). The CDR3 sequence is 16 residues long. Trimming took off 1 base at V and 8 bases at J, with 17 bases between the two ends. Germline V gene lookup returns CDR1 MGHRA and CDR2 YSYEKL. CDR3 bases: TGCGCCAGCAGCCAAGTATTGGGCAGGGCAAGGGAAAAACTGTTTTTT. Its protein is CASSQVLGRAREKLFF.

This CDR3 reads CASSYATSRETQYF. DNA for the CDR3: TGTGCCAGCAGTTACGCGACTAGCCGAGAGACCCAGTACTTC. This chain joins TRBV6-5 and TRBJ2-5; 7 bases fit TRBD2. Germline CDR1 is MNHEY and CDR2 is SVGAGI. V shed 2 bases, J shed 4 bases, and the junction held 4 bases outside the gene matches. The CDR3 consists of 14 residues.

This clonotype has a handful of counts. V usage is TRBV7-6 and J usage is TRBJ1-2, with 7 positions matching TRBD1. The CDR3 runs to 18 residues. Germline V gene data show CDR1 as SGHVS and CDR2 as FNYEAQ. V shed 0 bases, J shed 2 bases, and the junction held 12 bases outside the gene matches. CDR3 sequence: CASSLAEDREGGNYGYTF. CDR3 bases: TGTGCCAGCAGCTTAGCGGAAGACAGGGAGGGCGGGAACTATGGCTACACCTTC.

The CDR3 region has the DNA TGTGCCAGCAGCTGGGGGGGCGCAGATACGCAGTATTTT. It codes for CASSWGGADTQYF. The chain carries TRBV5-4 and TRBJ2-3, with D possibly TRBD2 on 7 matching bases. The ends were cut back, 3 bases at V and 4 bases at J, with 9 bases in the middle. The CDR3 sequence is 13 residues long. Per germline, CDR1 SGHNT and CDR2 YYREEE (reference sequence).

This clonotype has more than one count but fewer than ten. This sequence joins TRBV5-1 and TRBJ2-3, with 9 nucleotides matching TRBD1. Germline V gene data show CDR1 as SGHRS and CDR2 as YFSETQ. CDR3 size: 15 residues. The junction had 6 bases not matched to a gene; V was cut back by 1 base and J by 6 bases. CDR3 protein: CASSLFVGQGDTQYF. The CDR3 DNA follows: TGCGCCAGCAGCTTGTTTGTGGGACAGGGTGATACGCAGTATTTT.

This clonotype was picked up a small number of times. The chain recombines TRBV7-9 with TRBJ1-1, with a possible D match to TRBD1 (5 bases). The CDR3 extends over 12 amino acids. The V end was cut by 5 bases, the J end by 7 bases, with 11 bases between. The germline V gene has CDR1 SEHNR and CDR2 FQNEAQ (reference sequence). As DNA, the CDR3 is TGTGCCAGCAGCCGGGGCCTTAATGAAGCTTTCTTT. Translation gives CASSRGLNEAFF.

This clonotype appeared a few times. CDR3 sequence (DNA): TGTGCCAGCAGTTACTCGTTGGACGGAAATGAAAAACTGTTTTTT. It translates to CASSYSLDGNEKLFF. This sequence joins TRBV6-5 and TRBJ1-4; D gene unclear. This CDR3 is built from 15 residues. V lost 0 bases and J lost 5, with 10 bases in between. Germline V gene lookup returns CDR1 MNHEY and CDR2 SVGAGI.

This clonotype was seen only a few times. The chain employs TRBV30 and TRBJ1-2; no clear D. V was clipped by 2 bases and J by 0 bases, with 7 bases between them. There are 13 residues in the CDR3. Germline V gives CDR1 GTSNPN, CDR2 SVGIG (reference sequence). CDR3 sequence (DNA): TGTGCCTGGAGTCTGAGAGCTAACTATGGCTACACCTTC. Translation: CAWSLRANYGYTF. Together with reference TRBV30 and TRBJ1-2, the CDR3 gives the full variable domain: SQTIHQWPATLVQPVGSPLSLECTVEGTSNPNLYWYRQAAGRGLQLLFYSVGIGQISSEVPQNLSASRPQDRQFILSSKKLLLSDSGFYLCAWSLRANYGYTFGSGTRLTVV.

This clonotype was observed a few times. This chain uses TRBV6-1 with TRBJ1-1; D gene ambiguous. Trimming took off 0 bases at V and 7 bases at J, with 9 bases between the two ends. The CDR3 covers 13 residues. CDR1 is MNHNS, CDR2 SASEGT, per germline. CDR3 in DNA: TGTGCCAGCAGTGAAGCCCCGGGCTATGAAGCTTTCTTT. It is translated as CASSEAPGYEAFF.

The V and J genes are TRBV24-1 and TRBJ2-1; 10 bases are shared with TRBD2. Trimming took 9 bases from V and 6 from J; bases not matched to a gene: 7. CDR1 and CDR2 from the germline V gene are KGHDR and SFDVKD. The CDR3 loop spans 14 amino acids. CDR3 sequence reads: CATSKREGRNEQFF. The CDR3 region has the DNA TGTGCCACCTCTAAGCGGGAGGGGCGCAATGAGCAGTTCTTC.

V and J are TRBV4-1 and TRBJ1-4, with D unresolved. CDR1 and CDR2 from the germline V gene are MGHRA and YSYEKL. Trimming removed 4 bases at V and 4 bases at J, with 10 bases between. The CDR3 is 14 residues long. DNA for the CDR3: TGCGCCAGCAGCCCACTCTGGAATAATGAAAAACTGTTTTTT. This codes for CASSPLWNNEKLFF.

This clonotype was detected only a few times. The V call is TRBV4-2, the J call TRBJ1-1, with D uncertain. CDR3 size: 14 residues. V gave up 4 bases and J gave up 3 bases, with 12 bases separating them. The germline V gene has CDR1 LGHNA and CDR2 YNFKEQ. This chain's CDR3 is CASSPLLGDTEAFF. CDR3 nucleotides: TGTGCCAGCAGCCCGCTCCTGGGTGACACTGAAGCTTTCTTT.

A few counts support this clonotype. CDR3 region: CASSQGGVVGSPFF. Written as DNA, the CDR3 is TGCGCCAGCAGCCAAGGTGGCGTCGTGGGAAGCCCGTTCTTC. This chain connects TRBV4-3 to TRBJ2-1; D gene uncertain. Trimming removed 1 base at V and 15 bases at J, with 19 bases between. This CDR3 spans 14 amino acids. Germline V gene sequence: CDR1 LGHNA, CDR2 YSLEER.

This clonotype was seen a handful of times. The rearrangement joins TRBV9 to TRBJ2-7; 7 nucleotides align to TRBD1. The CDR3 totals 14 residues. The J segment lost 6 bases and the V segment lost 2 bases, leaving 8 bases of the junction unmatched. Germline CDR1 and CDR2: SGDLS and YYNGEE. This CDR3 is CASSVGGTVSEQYF. The CDR3, as DNA: TGTGCCAGCAGCGTCGGTGGGACAGTATCCGAGCAGTACTTC.

This clonotype appeared a few times. The chain has TRBV7-8 and TRBJ2-5; the match to TRBD2 covers 9 bases. CDR3 length: 17 amino acids. Looked up from germline, CDR1 is SGHVS and CDR2 is FQNEAQ. V dropped 2 bases and J dropped 5; count of bases not matched to a gene: 12. CDR3: CASSLRSSGGPGETQYF. Written as DNA, the CDR3 is TGTGCCAGCAGCTTAAGGAGTAGCGGGGGACCGGGGGAGACCCAGTACTTC.

This clonotype was counted a few times. The CDR3 DNA sequence: TGTGCCAGCAACGCCAACCGGGACAGGTGGGACATGGGGACAGATACGCAGTATTTT. Amino acids: CASNANRDRWDMGTDTQYF. The V and J genes are TRBV7-7 and TRBJ2-3; 8 bases agree with TRBD1. The CDR3 has 19 amino acids. V shed 7 bases and J 3 bases; nucleotides not matched to a gene: 21. Germline CDR1 SSHAT, CDR2 FNYEAQ (reference sequence).

The V and J genes are TRBV12-3 or TRBV12-4 and TRBJ1-5; 7 bases are a match to TRBD1. The trim removed 4 bases at V and 0 bases at J, leaving 6 bases unmatched. This CDR3 has 16 amino acids. CDR3 in DNA: TGTGCCAGCAGTTCCCGACAGGGCAATAGCAATCAGCCCCAGCATTTT. Translating it yields CASSSRQGNSNQPQHF.

In its sample, this clonotype was seen a few times. V and J are TRBV7-8 and TRBJ2-1; 7 bases fit TRBD2. V lost 5 bases to trimming and J lost 0 bases; unmatched junction nucleotides: 10. CDR3 length equals 17 residues. In germline, CDR1 is SGHVS, CDR2 FQNEAQ. CDR3 nucleotides: TGTGCCAGCAGCCCCTACCTTGGCGGGAGCTCCTACAATGAGCAGTTCTTC. Translating it yields CASSPYLGGSSYNEQFF.

The sample holds many counts of this clonotype. This CDR3 is CASSVRQGSGANVLTF. The DNA of the CDR3 is TGTGCCAGCAGTGTCCGACAGGGGTCTGGGGCCAACGTCCTGACTTTC. The J gene is TRBJ2-6, the V gene TRBV5-6, with 8 bases matching TRBD1. This CDR3 is 16 amino acids long. After removal of 5 bases from V and 1 base from J, the junction contained 5 bases not matched to a gene. In germline, CDR1 is SGHDT, CDR2 YYEEEE. Supplemented by reference TRBV5-6 and TRBJ2-6, the full variable domain reads DAGVTQSPTHLIKTRGQQVTLRCSPKSGHDTVSWYQQALGQGPQFIFQYYEEEERQRGNFPDRFSGHQFPNYSSELNVNALLLGDSALYLCASSVRQGSGANVLTFGAGSRLTVL.

The J gene is TRBJ1-5, the V gene TRBV4-1; perhaps TRBD1 as D (5 bases). The V end lost 0 bases, the J end lost 0 bases, and 18 bases lay between the germline ends. This CDR3 has 19 amino acids. The germline gives CDR1 MGHRA, CDR2 YSYEKL. As DNA, the CDR3 is TGCGCCAGCAGCCAAGATTTCGGACGGGACTATTATAGCAATCAGCCCCAGCATTTT. Its translation: CASSQDFGRDYYSNQPQHF.

J is TRBJ2-3 and V is TRBV6-6; no clear D gene. Trimming cost V 0 bases and J 8 bases, with 12 bases left between them. This CDR3 is built from 14 residues. Germline V lookup: CDR1 MNHNY, CDR2 SVGAGI (reference sequence). CDR3 DNA sequence: TGTGCCAGCAGTTACTCGGCCGATTACGGTACGCAGTATTTT. Translating it yields CASSYSADYGTQYF.

This clonotype was counted between two and nine times. J is TRBJ2-1 and V is TRBV6-2 or TRBV6-3; TRBD2 matches at 11 bases. This CDR3 contains 15 residues. CDR1 and CDR2 (germline): MNHEY, SVGEGT. V dropped 5 bases and J dropped 3; count of bases not matched to a gene: 3. CDR3 region: CASSNLAGGYNEQFF. CDR3 in DNA: TGTGCCAGCAGTAATCTAGCGGGAGGCTACAATGAGCAGTTCTTC.

This clonotype was counted between two and nine times. The CDR3 nucleotides are TGCAGTGCTGGGGACCGCCCTATCGATGTGGAAAAACTGTTTTTT. Protein: CSAGDRPIDVEKLFF. The chain recombines TRBV20-1 with TRBJ1-4, with a tentative D call TRBD1 (5 bases). This CDR3 is 15 amino acids long. Germline V CDR1 and CDR2: DFQATT, SNEGSKA (reference sequence). V gave up 5 bases and J gave up 8 bases, with 21 bases separating them.

This clonotype turned up a few times. The chain recombines TRBV5-1 with TRBJ1-5; 7 bases line up with TRBD1. Germline values: CDR1 SGHRS, CDR2 YFSETQ. With V trimmed by 7 bases and J by 3 bases, 22 bases remained unmatched. The CDR3 is 19 residues long. CDR3 sequence (DNA): TGCGCCAGCGCGACCGGGGACAGAATTGGTGTGGGGCCCAATCAGCCCCAGCATTTT. Protein sequence: CASATGDRIGVGPNQPQHF.

The chain combines TRBV24-1 with TRBJ2-1; D may be TRBD2 (5 bases). CDR3 size: 15 residues. Germline V lookup: CDR1 KGHDR, CDR2 SFDVKD. Deletions cut 4 bases from V and 5 bases from J, with 14 bases between. The CDR3 loop is CATSDAGKRHNEQFF. DNA of the CDR3: TGTGCCACCAGTGACGCCGGGAAGCGCCACAATGAGCAGTTCTTC.